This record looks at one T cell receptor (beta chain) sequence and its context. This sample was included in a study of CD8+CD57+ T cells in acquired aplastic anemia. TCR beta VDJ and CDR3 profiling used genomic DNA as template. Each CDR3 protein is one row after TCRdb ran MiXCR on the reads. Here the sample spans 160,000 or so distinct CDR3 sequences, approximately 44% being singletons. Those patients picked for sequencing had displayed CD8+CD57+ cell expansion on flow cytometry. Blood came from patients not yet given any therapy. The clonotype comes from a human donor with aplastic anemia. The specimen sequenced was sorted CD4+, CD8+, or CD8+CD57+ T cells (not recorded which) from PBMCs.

CDR3 in amino acids: CSVEVGGYTF. CDR3 coding DNA: TGCAGCGTTGAGGTGGGGGGCTACACCTTC. The chain couples TRBV29-1 to TRBJ1-2; no clear D. V was trimmed by 3 bases and J by 8 bases, leaving 7 bases between them. The germline V gene encodes CDR1 SQVTM and CDR2 ANQGSEA. The length of the CDR3 is 10 residues.